One sample yielded the 14 T cell receptor beta chains listed below, sequenced in a study of Ad26.COV2.S vaccination and SARS-CoV-2 variants. Treatment of the sample: 15 to 20 received Ad26.COV2.S at low or high dose, single or two shots; a few received placebo; per-sample allocation not given. Collection of the samples took place on day 63 after the first injection of vaccine or placebo. Only in-frame clones appear in the TCRdb table, and some are missing; sequencing was by immunoSEQ multiplex PCR. The table lists around 300,000 clones, roughly nine tenths of them singletons. Sequenced here: peripheral blood, sampled in a trial of Ad26.COV2.S vaccine versus placebo. These receptors all stem from a person aged 18-60 years who received the Ad26.COV2.S COVID-19 vaccine or a placebo.

The V call is TRBV3-1 (or the pseudogene TRBV3-2), the J call TRBJ1-4, with D possibly TRBD1 on 5 matching bases. The germline V gene encodes CDR1 LGHDT and CDR2 YNNKEL (reference sequence). CDR3 length equals 16 residues. Trimming removed 1 base from V and 5 bases from J, with 14 bases in between. CDR3 nucleotide sequence: TGTGCCAGCAGCCAAGGAGGGGAAGGGGCGAATGAAAAACTGTTTTTT. Protein sequence: CASSQGGEGANEKLFF.

Written as DNA, the CDR3 is TGTGCCAGCAGCTTAGGTCCGGGAGTATTACGTCACTACAATGAGCAGTTCTTC. It encodes CASSLGPGVLRHYNEQFF. This chain joins TRBV7-9 and TRBJ2-1; TRBD2 is a possible D gene (6 bases). V lost 1 base and J 3 bases, leaving 19 bases between the germline ends. CDR1 and CDR2 (germline): SEHNR, FQNEAQ (reference sequence). The CDR3 has 18 amino acids. Based on the CDR3 plus reference TRBV7-9 and TRBJ2-1, the full variable domain is DTGVSQNPRHKITKRGQNVTFRCDPISEHNRLYWYRQTLGQGPEFLTYFQNEAQLEKSRLLSDRFSAERPKGSFSTLEIQRTEQGDSAMYLCASSLGPGVLRHYNEQFFGPGTRLTVL.

The J gene is TRBJ1-5, the V gene TRBV6-2 or TRBV6-3; D is perhaps TRBD1 (6 bases). Germline lookup yields CDR1 MNHEY and CDR2 SVGEGT. Between the trimmed V and J ends, which lost 4 bases and 4 bases, there was a span of 17 bases. This CDR3 contains 16 residues. The CDR3: CASSLEVGARNQPQHF. The CDR3 nucleotides read TGTGCCAGCAGTTTAGAGGTGGGGGCGAGGAATCAGCCCCAGCATTTT.

V is TRBV3-1 (or the pseudogene TRBV3-2) and J is TRBJ1-1, with 7 bases identical to TRBD1. The trim removed 7 bases at V and 3 bases at J, leaving 8 bases unmatched. From germline, CDR1 is LGHDT and CDR2 YNNKEL (reference sequence). The CDR3 sequence is 14 residues long. The CDR3 DNA sequence: TGTGCCAGCAAAGGTAAGGGGGCCTACACTGAAGCTTTCTTT. Amino acids: CASKGKGAYTEAFF.

CDR3 protein: CASSPVQGAEAFF. The CDR3 nucleotides are TGTGCCAGCAGCCCTGTACAGGGAGCTGAAGCTTTCTTT. The chain couples TRBV3-1 (or the pseudogene TRBV3-2) to TRBJ1-1, with a tentative D call TRBD1 (6 bases). Trimming stripped 4 bases from V and 6 bases from J, with 12 bases between. Per germline, CDR1 LGHDT and CDR2 YNNKEL (reference sequence). The CDR3 totals 13 residues.

The chain carries TRBV6-2 or TRBV6-3 and TRBJ2-2; 12 bases align to TRBD2. The germline CDR1 and CDR2 sequences are MNHEY and SVGEGT. After removal of 5 bases from V and 5 bases from J, the junction contained 3 bases not matched to a gene. The CDR3 totals 15 residues. The CDR3 is CASSLAGGRTGELFF. The CDR3 DNA reads TGTGCCAGCAGTCTAGCGGGGGGGCGAACCGGGGAGCTGTTTTTT.

The chain has TRBV7-9 and TRBJ1-1; no reliable D call. V lost 4 bases, J lost 2 bases, and 17 bases lay in between. Germline V gene data show CDR1 as SEHNR and CDR2 as FQNEAQ (reference sequence). The CDR3 length is 16 residues. The CDR3 sequence: CASSSNYGRSNTEAFF. The CDR3 DNA is TGTGCCAGCAGCTCAAATTATGGACGGTCTAACACTGAAGCTTTCTTT. Full variable domain (outside the CDR3, taken from reference TRBV7-9 and TRBJ1-1): DTGVSQNPRHKITKRGQNVTFRCDPISEHNRLYWYRQTLGQGPEFLTYFQNEAQLEKSRLLSDRFSAERPKGSFSTLEIQRTEQGDSAMYLCASSSNYGRSNTEAFFGQGTRLTVV.

The chain uses TRBV6-2 or TRBV6-3 and TRBJ2-2, with D hard to call. The germline gives CDR1 MNHEY, CDR2 SVGEGT. The ends were cut back, 0 bases at V and 3 bases at J, with 8 bases in the middle. This CDR3 comprises 15 residues. The CDR3 region has the DNA TGTGCCAGCAGTTACTCTATTGCGGACACCGGGGAGCTGTTTTTT. Protein product: CASSYSIADTGELFF.

This chain joins TRBV7-2 and TRBJ2-1, with TRBD1 matching over 8 bases. Unmatched junction bases numbered 12, after V lost 6 bases and J lost 8 bases. The CDR3 length is 15 residues. Germline CDR1 reads SGHTA; CDR2 reads FQGNSA. CDR3 amino acids: CASRMDRDGLDEQFF. The CDR3 DNA reads TGTGCCAGCAGGATGGACAGGGATGGATTGGATGAGCAGTTCTTC.

The rearrangement links TRBV7-9 to TRBJ2-2; 9 bases match TRBD2. V shed 1 base, J shed 4 bases, and the junction held 4 bases outside the gene matches. The CDR3 loop spans 16 amino acids. The germline V gene has CDR1 SEHNR and CDR2 FQNEAQ (reference sequence). The CDR3 sequence: CASSLGAGGVTGELFF. DNA for the CDR3: TGTGCCAGCAGCTTAGGAGCGGGAGGCGTCACCGGGGAGCTGTTTTTT.

The V and J genes are TRBV18 and TRBJ1-5; the D is unclear. Germline CDR1 KGHSH, CDR2 LQKENI. The germline V and J ends were trimmed by 3 bases and 13 bases, with 13 bases remaining between them. CDR3 size: 12 residues. In DNA, the CDR3 is TGTGCCAGCTCACCCGACAACACAGTTCAGCATTTT. The encoded protein is CASSPDNTVQHF.

V is TRBV27 and J is TRBJ1-2, with TRBD1 matching 9 bases. Trimming took 5 bases from V and 4 from J; bases not matched to a gene: 5. This CDR3 region has 14 residues. The germline V gene encodes CDR1 MNHEY and CDR2 SMNVEV (reference sequence). The CDR3, as DNA: TGTGCCAGCAGTGCGGACAGGGGCACCTATGGCTACACCTTC. It yields the protein CASSADRGTYGYTF.

The chain uses TRBV6-5 and TRBJ1-5, with no clear D. CDR3 length: 15 amino acids. Germline V gene sequence: CDR1 MNHEY, CDR2 SVGAGI. V lost 5 bases, J lost 0 bases, and 11 bases lay in between. CDR3 in DNA: TGTGCCAGCAGTCAACCGCTAAATAGCAATCAGCCCCAGCATTTT. Translated: CASSQPLNSNQPQHF.

The chain has TRBV6-1 and TRBJ2-1; D gene unclear. Trimming took 2 bases from V and 0 from J, leaving 11 bases between them. Germline CDR1 and CDR2: MNHNS and SASEGT. The CDR3 has 16 residues. CDR3 DNA sequence: TGTGCCAGCAGTGAATACTCTGGGTCCTCCTACAATGAGCAGTTCTTC. Translation: CASSEYSGSSYNEQFF.